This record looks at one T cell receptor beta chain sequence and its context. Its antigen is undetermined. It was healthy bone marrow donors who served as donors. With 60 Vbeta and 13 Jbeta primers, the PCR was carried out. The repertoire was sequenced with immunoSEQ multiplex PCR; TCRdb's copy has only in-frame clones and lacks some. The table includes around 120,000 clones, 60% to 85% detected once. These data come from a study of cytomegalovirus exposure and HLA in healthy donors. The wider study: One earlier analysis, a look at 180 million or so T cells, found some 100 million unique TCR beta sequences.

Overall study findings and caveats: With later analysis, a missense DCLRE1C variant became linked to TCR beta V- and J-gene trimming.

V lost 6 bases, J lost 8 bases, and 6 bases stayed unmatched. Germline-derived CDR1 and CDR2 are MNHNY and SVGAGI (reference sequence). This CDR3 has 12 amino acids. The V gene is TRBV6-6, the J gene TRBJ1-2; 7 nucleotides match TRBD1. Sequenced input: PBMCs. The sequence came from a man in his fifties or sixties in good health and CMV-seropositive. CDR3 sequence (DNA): TGTGCCAGCAGGAAGACAGGGAACGGCTACACCTTC. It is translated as CASRKTGNGYTF.